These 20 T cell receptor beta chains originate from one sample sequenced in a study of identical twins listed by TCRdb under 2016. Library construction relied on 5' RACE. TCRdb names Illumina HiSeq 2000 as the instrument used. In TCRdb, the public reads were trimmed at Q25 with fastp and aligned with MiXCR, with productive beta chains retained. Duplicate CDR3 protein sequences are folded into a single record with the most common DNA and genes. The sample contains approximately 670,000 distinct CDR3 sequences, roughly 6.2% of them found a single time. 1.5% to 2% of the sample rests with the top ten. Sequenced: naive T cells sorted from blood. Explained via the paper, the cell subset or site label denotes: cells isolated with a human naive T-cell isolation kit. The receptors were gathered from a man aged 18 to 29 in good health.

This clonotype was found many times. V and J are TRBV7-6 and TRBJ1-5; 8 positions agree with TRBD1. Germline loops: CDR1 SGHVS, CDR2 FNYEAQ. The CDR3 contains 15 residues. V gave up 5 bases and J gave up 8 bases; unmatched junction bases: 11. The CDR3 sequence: CASSPGQGTAEPQHF. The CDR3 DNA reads TGTGCCAGCAGCCCAGGACAGGGAACTGCGGAGCCCCAGCATTTT. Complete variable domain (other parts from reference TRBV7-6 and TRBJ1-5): GAGVSQSPRYKVTKRGQDVALRCDPISGHVSLYWYRQALGQGPEFLTYFNYEAQQDKSGLPNDRFSAERPEGSISTLTIQRTEQRDSAMYRCASSPGQGTAEPQHFGDGTRLSIL.

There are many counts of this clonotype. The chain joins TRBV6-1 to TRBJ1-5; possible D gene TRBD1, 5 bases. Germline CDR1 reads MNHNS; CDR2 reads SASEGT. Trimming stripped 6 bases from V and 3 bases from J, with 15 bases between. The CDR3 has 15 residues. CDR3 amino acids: CASSTGRSYNQPQHF. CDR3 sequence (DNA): TGTGCCAGCAGCACGGGACGGAGTTACAATCAGCCCCAGCATTTT.

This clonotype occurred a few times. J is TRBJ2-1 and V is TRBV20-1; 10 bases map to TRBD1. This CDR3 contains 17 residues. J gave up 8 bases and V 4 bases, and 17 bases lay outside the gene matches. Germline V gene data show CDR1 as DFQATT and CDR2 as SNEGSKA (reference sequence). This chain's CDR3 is CSATFPGTGVRTDEQFF. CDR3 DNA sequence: TGCAGTGCTACCTTCCCCGGGACAGGGGTTCGGACCGATGAGCAGTTCTTC.

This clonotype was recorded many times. The chain's CDR3 is CRAVGSGRYNEQFF. The CDR3 DNA follows: TGCAGGGCCGTGGGGAGCGGGAGATACAATGAGCAGTTCTTC. V and J are TRBV20-1 and TRBJ2-1; 8 bases align to TRBD2. Per the germline V gene, CDR1 is DFQATT and CDR2 is SNEGSKA (reference sequence). CDR3 length equals 14 residues.

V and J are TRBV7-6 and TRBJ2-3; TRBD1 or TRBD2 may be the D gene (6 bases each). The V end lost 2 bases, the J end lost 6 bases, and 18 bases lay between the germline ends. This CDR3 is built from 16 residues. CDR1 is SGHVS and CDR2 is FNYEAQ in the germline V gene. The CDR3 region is CASSLPPGATRDTQYF. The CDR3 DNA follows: TGTGCCAGCAGCTTACCCCCGGGGGCGACTCGGGATACGCAGTATTTT.

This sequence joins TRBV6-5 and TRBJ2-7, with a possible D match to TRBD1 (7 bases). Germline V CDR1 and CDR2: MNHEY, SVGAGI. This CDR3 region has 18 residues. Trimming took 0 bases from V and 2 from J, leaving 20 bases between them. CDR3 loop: CASSYSLPNPGGTYEQYF. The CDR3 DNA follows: TGTGCCAGCAGTTACTCCTTACCGAATCCAGGGGGGACCTACGAGCAGTACTTC.

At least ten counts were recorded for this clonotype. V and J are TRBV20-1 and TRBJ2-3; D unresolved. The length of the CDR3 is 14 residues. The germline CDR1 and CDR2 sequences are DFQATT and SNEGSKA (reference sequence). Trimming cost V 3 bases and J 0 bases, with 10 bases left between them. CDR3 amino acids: CSASVITSTDTQYF. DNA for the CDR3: TGCAGTGCTAGCGTTATAACTAGCACAGATACGCAGTATTTT.

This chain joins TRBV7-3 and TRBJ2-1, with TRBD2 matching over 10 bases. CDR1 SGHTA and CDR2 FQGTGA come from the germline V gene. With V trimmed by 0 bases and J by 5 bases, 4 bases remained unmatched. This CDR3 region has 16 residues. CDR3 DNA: TGTGCCAGCAGCTTAACTCGGAGCGGGAGGGACAATGAGCAGTTCTTC. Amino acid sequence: CASSLTRSGRDNEQFF.

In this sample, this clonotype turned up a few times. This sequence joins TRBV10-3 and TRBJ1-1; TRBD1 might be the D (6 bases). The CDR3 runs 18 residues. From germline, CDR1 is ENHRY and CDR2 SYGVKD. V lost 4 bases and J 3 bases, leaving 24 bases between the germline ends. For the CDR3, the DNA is TGTGCCATCAGTGGGCCAAACAGGGACGGGCGTTCGGACACTGAAGCTTTCTTT. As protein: CAISGPNRDGRSDTEAFF.

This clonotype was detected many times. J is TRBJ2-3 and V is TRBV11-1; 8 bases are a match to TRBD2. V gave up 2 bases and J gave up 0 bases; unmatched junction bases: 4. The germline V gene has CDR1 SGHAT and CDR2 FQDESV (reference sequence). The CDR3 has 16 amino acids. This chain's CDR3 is CASSLYIAGSTDTQYF. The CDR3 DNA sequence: TGTGCCAGCAGCTTATACATAGCGGGGAGCACAGATACGCAGTATTTT. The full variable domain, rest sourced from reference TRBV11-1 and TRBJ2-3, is EAEVAQSPRYKITEKSQAVAFWCDPISGHATLYWYRQILGQGPELLVQFQDESVVDDSQLPKDRFSAERLKGVDSTLKIQPAELGDSAMYLCASSLYIAGSTDTQYFGPGTRLTVL.

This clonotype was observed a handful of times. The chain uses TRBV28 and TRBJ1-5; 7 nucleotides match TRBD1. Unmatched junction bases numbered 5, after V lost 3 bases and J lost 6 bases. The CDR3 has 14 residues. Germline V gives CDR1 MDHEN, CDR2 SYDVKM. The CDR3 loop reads CASSFSTGTQPQHF. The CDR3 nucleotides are TGTGCCAGCAGTTTTTCGACAGGGACTCAGCCCCAGCATTTT.

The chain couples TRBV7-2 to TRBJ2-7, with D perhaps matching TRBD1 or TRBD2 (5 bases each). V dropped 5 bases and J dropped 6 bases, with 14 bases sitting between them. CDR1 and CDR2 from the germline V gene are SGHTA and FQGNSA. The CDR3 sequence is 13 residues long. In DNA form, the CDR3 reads TGTGCCAGCAGCCCGCCAGGGAGTCGCGAGCAGTACTTC. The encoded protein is CASSPPGSREQYF.

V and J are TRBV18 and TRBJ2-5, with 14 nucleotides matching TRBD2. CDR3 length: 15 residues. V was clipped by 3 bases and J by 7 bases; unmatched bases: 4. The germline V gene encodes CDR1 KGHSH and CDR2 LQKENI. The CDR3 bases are TGTGCCAGCTCACCGGGACTAGCGGGAGAGACGACCCAGTACTTC. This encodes CASSPGLAGETTQYF.

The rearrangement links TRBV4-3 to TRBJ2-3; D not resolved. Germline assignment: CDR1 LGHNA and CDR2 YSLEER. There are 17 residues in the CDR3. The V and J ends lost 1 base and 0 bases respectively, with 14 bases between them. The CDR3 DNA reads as TGCGCCAGCAGCCAAGGCCCCTCTGTAACTAGCACAGATACGCAGTATTTT. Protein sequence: CASSQGPSVTSTDTQYF.

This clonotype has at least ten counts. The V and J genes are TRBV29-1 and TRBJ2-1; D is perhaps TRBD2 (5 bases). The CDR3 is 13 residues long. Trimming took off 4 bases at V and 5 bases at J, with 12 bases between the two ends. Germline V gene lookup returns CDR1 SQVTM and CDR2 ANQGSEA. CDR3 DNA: TGCAGCGTTGCGGGGAGAGCCCACAATGAGCAGTTCTTC. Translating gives CSVAGRAHNEQFF.

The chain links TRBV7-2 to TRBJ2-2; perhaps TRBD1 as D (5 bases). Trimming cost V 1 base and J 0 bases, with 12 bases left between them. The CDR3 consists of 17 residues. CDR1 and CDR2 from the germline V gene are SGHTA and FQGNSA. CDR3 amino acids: CASSLVKTASNTGELFF. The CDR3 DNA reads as TGTGCCAGCAGCTTAGTGAAGACAGCCTCGAACACCGGGGAGCTGTTTTTT.

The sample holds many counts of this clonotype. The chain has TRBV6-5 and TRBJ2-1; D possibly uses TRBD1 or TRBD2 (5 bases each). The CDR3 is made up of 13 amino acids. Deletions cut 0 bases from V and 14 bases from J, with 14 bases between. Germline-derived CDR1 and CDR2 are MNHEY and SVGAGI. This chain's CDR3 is CASSYSGGDDKFF. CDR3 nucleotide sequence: TGTGCCAGCAGTTACTCTGGTGGGGACGACAAGTTCTTC.

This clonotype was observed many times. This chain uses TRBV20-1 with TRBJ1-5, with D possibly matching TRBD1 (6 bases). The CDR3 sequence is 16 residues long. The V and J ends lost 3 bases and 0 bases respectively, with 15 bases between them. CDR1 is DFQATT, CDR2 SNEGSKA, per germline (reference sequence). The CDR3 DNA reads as TGCAGTGCTAGCTCGCGACAGGCTGTTAGCAATCAGCCCCAGCATTTT. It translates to CSASSRQAVSNQPQHF.

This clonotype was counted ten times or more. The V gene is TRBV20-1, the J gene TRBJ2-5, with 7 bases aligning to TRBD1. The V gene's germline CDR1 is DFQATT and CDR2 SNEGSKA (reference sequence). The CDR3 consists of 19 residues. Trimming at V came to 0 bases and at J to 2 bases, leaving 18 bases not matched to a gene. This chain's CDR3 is CSARDLERQGTVQQETQYF. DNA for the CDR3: TGCAGTGCTAGAGATCTTGAGCGACAGGGCACGGTGCAGCAAGAGACCCAGTACTTC.

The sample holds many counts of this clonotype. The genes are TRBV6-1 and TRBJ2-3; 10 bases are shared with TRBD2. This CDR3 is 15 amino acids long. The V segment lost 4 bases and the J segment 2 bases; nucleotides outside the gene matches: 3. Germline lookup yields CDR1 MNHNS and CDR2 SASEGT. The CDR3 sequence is CASSGSGRATDTQYF. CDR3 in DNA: TGTGCCAGCAGTGGGAGCGGGAGGGCCACAGATACGCAGTATTTT.